This T cell receptor beta chain appears in the sequencing data of a study of blood T cells in healthy people across ages. Overall study results and limits: Per million T cells, TCR beta diversity dropped about linearly as age rose. Estimates of diversity drawn from one million T cells were considered underestimates.

CDR1 and CDR2 from the germline V gene are SNHLY and FYNNEI. The length of the CDR3 is 13 residues. Sample-barcoded 5' priming and a J-beta primer mix drove a second PCR of 7 to 11 cycles. TCRdb reprocessed the 5' RACE reads with MiXCR, giving one entry per CDR3 protein. The repertoire has 1.5 million to 2 million distinct CDR3 sequences, 49% of them found once; the top ten carry less than 2.5%. Of note for this clonotype: Its antigen is unidentified.

The specimen sequenced was blood. V is TRBV2 and J is TRBJ2-7; 7 nucleotides agree with TRBD1. The tail of the sequence fits TRBJ2-5 better, so the J call may be wrong. This clonotype was sampled from a woman in her thirties or forties in good health. CDR3 amino acids: CANRQGRGETQYF. Here the CDR3 DNA reads TGTGCCAACCGACAGGGTCGCGGAGAGACCCAGTACTTC.